These T cell receptor beta chains were read from a single sample in a study of cytotoxic CD8 clonotypes in ibrutinib-treated CLL. This table comes from immunoSEQ multiplex PCR, and its TCRdb copy is limited to in-frame clones, with some not included. The sample records some 200,000 clones, more than 65% being singletons. Sequenced material: PBMCs, taken after 12 months of ibrutinib treatment. The receptors originated from a human donor with chronic lymphocytic leukemia. Each CDR3 is given with its conserved first and last residue. The D gene is left open where the match is weak. Size is omitted from some rows. Given values are once, few, many or a class for expanded clones.

V,J,size,D,CDR3,DNA
TRBV7-8,TRBJ1-1,NA,NA,CASGPGLLNTEAFF,TGTGCCAGCGGTCCTGGACTACTGAACACTGAAGCTTTCTTT
TRBV7-2,TRBJ1-1,NA,NA,CASSLELNTEAFF,TGTGCCAGCAGCTTAGAACTAAACACTGAAGCTTTCTTT
TRBV29-1,TRBJ2-2,NA,NA,CSVPGWGRNTGELFF,TGCAGCGTCCCGGGTTGGGGGCGAAACACCGGGGAGCTGTTTTTT
TRBV4-1,TRBJ1-1,few,TRBD1,CASSPPQLGTVGTEAFF,TGCGCCAGCAGCCCGCCCCAACTCGGGACAGTTGGCACTGAAGCTTTCTTT
TRBV21-1,TRBJ1-4,NA,NA,CASSKAQGGRPNEKLFF,TGTGCCAGCAGCAAAGCGCAAGGGGGCAGGCCTAATGAAAAACTGTTTTTT
TRBV2,TRBJ2-7,NA,NA,CASNQGSYEQYF,TGTGCCAGCAATCAAGGGTCCTACGAGCAGTACTTC
TRBV6-5,TRBJ1-1,NA,NA,CASSPRSGPALLF,TGTGCCAGCAGTCCACGATCCGGGCCCGCTTTACTCTTT
TRBV5-6,TRBJ1-6,NA,NA,CASSLPGNSPLHF,TGTGCCAGCAGCTTGCCAGGGAATTCACCCCTCCACTTT
TRBV18,TRBJ1-4,NA,TRBD1,CASSTGTGPEKLFF,TGTGCCAGCTCTACCGGGACAGGGCCTGAAAAACTGTTTTTT
TRBV7-2,TRBJ2-5,NA,TRBD2,CASSLGSGSRETQYF,TGTGCCAGCAGCTTAGGTAGCGGGAGTCGGGAGACCCAGTACTTC
TRBV6-1,TRBJ1-1,once,NA,CASIRNTEAFF,TGTGCCAGCATCCGAAACACTGAAGCTTTCTTT
TRBV7-2,TRBJ2-5,NA,NA,CASSSTGREAETQYF,TGTGCCAGCAGCTCTACAGGGAGAGAAGCAGAGACCCAGTACTTC
TRBV18,TRBJ1-5,NA,NA,CASSRTENSNQPQHF,TGTGCCAGCTCACGGACCGAAAATAGCAATCAGCCCCAGCATTTT
TRBV27,TRBJ2-1,NA,NA,CASSLFEGISYNEQFF,TGTGCCAGCAGTTTATTTGAGGGTATCTCCTACAATGAGCAGTTCTTC
TRBV4-2,TRBJ1-3,NA,NA,CASSQAGTQVRNTIYF,TGTGCCAGCAGCCAAGCCGGGACACAAGTAAGAAACACCATATATTTT
TRBV5-1,TRBJ2-3,NA,NA,CASSPPGPRTDTQYF,TGCGCCAGCAGCCCTCCGGGACCGCGCACAGATACGCAGTATTTT
TRBV9,TRBJ1-2,NA,NA,CASSADFWGYTF,TGTGCCAGCAGCGCGGACTTCTGGGGCTACACCTTC
TRBV14,TRBJ2-3,few,NA,CASSPKLLQADTQYF,TGTGCCAGCAGCCCCAAACTTCTGCAGGCAGATACGCAGTATTTT
TRBV19,TRBJ2-7,NA,TRBD2,CASSIGSSGNYEQYF,TGTGCCAGTAGTATAGGCTCGAGCGGGAACTACGAGCAGTACTTC
TRBV7-2,TRBJ1-2,NA,NA,CASSLGGRGYGYTF,TGTGCCAGCAGCTTAGGTGGCAGGGGCTATGGCTACACCTTC
TRBV5-6,TRBJ2-7,NA,TRBD2,CASSLSLAGAEQYF,TGTGCCAGCAGCTTGTCTCTAGCGGGCGCCGAGCAGTACTTC
TRBV15,TRBJ1-3,NA,NA,CATSLSGNTIYF,TGTGCCACCAGCCTTTCTGGAAACACCATATATTTT
TRBV11-2,TRBJ1-5,NA,NA,CASSLSDSSNQPQHF,TGTGCCAGCAGCTTATCGGACAGCAGCAATCAGCCCCAGCATTTT
TRBV5-6,TRBJ2-7,few,TRBD1,CASSLRTGSQEQYF,TGTGCCAGCAGCTTGCGGACAGGAAGTCAAGAGCAGTACTTC
TRBV12-5,TRBJ1-2,NA,NA,CASGLAPVGNYGYTF,TGTGCTAGTGGTTTGGCCCCGGTAGGAAACTATGGCTACACCTTC
TRBV19,TRBJ1-2,NA,NA,CASMRTTALYGYTF,TGTGCCAGTATGAGGACGACAGCCCTTTATGGCTACACCTTC
TRBV7-9,TRBJ1-2,NA,NA,CASSLEVSGAYGYTF,TGTGCCAGCAGCTTAGAGGTCTCAGGGGCCTATGGCTACACCTTC
TRBV9,TRBJ1-3,NA,TRBD1,CASSVGGGGGNTIYF,TGTGCCAGCAGCGTAGGAGGGGGCGGTGGAAACACCATATATTTT
TRBV11-2,TRBJ2-7,NA,NA,CASSFYGGGNEQYF,TGTGCCAGCAGCTTCTACGGGGGTGGAAACGAGCAGTACTTC
TRBV6-5,TRBJ1-2,few,TRBD1,CASSPGGGYGYTF,TGTGCCAGCAGTCCAGGGGGCGGCTATGGCTACACCTTC
TRBV4-2,TRBJ1-5,few,NA,CASSHADSNQPQHF,TGTGCCAGCAGCCATGCTGACAGCAATCAGCCCCAGCATTTT
TRBV25-1,TRBJ1-5,NA,NA,CASNRQNQPQHF,TGTGCCAGCAATCGGCAGAATCAGCCCCAGCATTTT
TRBV5-1,TRBJ2-3,few,TRBD1,CASSVRRQGGTDTQYF,TGCGCCAGCAGCGTACGGAGACAGGGGGGCACAGATACGCAGTATTTT
TRBV28,TRBJ1-5,NA,NA,CASGLRSNQPQHF,TGTGCCAGCGGGTTGAGGAGCAATCAGCCCCAGCATTTT
TRBV11-2,TRBJ2-7,few,NA,CASSLDQGWYEQYF,TGTGCCAGCAGCTTAGATCAGGGGTGGTACGAGCAGTACTTC
TRBV28,TRBJ1-5,NA,NA,CASSPRSSNQPQHF,TGTGCCAGCAGTCCCCGCAGTAGCAATCAGCCCCAGCATTTT
TRBV6-1,TRBJ1-5,NA,TRBD1,CASRATGVQPQHF,TGTGCCAGCAGGGCTACAGGGGTCCAGCCCCAGCATTTT